The 12 T cell receptor beta chains below all came from one sample that was sequenced in a study of cytomegalovirus exposure and HLA in healthy donors. It was with 60 Vbeta and 13 Jbeta primers that the PCR ran. Measured with immunoSEQ multiplex PCR; TCRdb has only the in-frame clones, and not every one. The repertoire consists of some 100,000 clones, with around 83% occurring once and the leading ten covering 0.9% to 1.5%. Sequenced: PBMCs. The receptors come from a woman between 18 and 29 years old in good health and CMV-seronegative.

The V call is TRBV7-2, the J call TRBJ2-2; D gene uncertain. Trimming pared 5 bases from V and 0 bases from J, leaving 10 bases between. The CDR3 has 15 amino acids. CDR1 is SGHTA, CDR2 FQGNSA, per germline. The CDR3, as DNA: TGTGCCAGCAGCCCAACCCGCGCGAACACCGGGGAGCTGTTTTTT. Its translation: CASSPTRANTGELFF.

This clone was counted only a few times. The V and J genes are TRBV28 and TRBJ1-5, with D unresolved. This CDR3 region has 14 residues. The V end was cut by 6 bases, the J end by 12 bases, with 21 bases between. From germline, CDR1 is MDHEN and CDR2 SYDVKM. The CDR3 DNA reads TGTGCCAGCAGCCGGAAGGCCGAGGCCGGACTCCAGCATTTT. Protein: CASSRKAEAGLQHF.

This chain joins TRBV15 and TRBJ1-2; D remains ambiguous. V was clipped by 0 bases and J by 3 bases, with 17 bases between them. This CDR3 spans 17 amino acids. CDR1 LNHNV and CDR2 YYDKDF come from the germline V gene (reference sequence). CDR3 amino acids: CATSRDRGHPLDYGYTF. CDR3 coding DNA: TGTGCCACCAGCAGAGACAGAGGCCACCCTCTCGACTATGGCTACACCTTC.

The rearrangement links TRBV9 to TRBJ1-3; D gene ambiguous. The germline gives CDR1 SGDLS, CDR2 YYNGEE. The CDR3 contains 16 residues. V lost 2 bases and J lost 0, with 12 bases in between. CDR3 bases: TGTGCCAGCAGCGTCTCTGGAGAGGTCTCTGGAAACACCATATATTTT. This codes for CASSVSGEVSGNTIYF. The whole variable domain, remainder taken from reference TRBV9 and TRBJ1-3, is DSGVTQTPKHLITATGQRVTLRCSPRSGDLSVYWYQQSLDQGLQFLIQYYNGEERAKGNILERFSAQQFPDLHSELNLSSLELGDSALYFCASSVSGEVSGNTIYFGEGSWLTVV.

This chain connects TRBV9 to TRBJ1-6; D is unclear. V was shortened by 0 bases and J by 7 bases, with 8 bases between the two germline ends. The CDR3 has 14 amino acids. Germline CDR1 and CDR2: SGDLS and YYNGEE. CDR3 nucleotide sequence: TGTGCCAGCAGCGTAGTGGCAGAAAATTCACCCCTCCACTTT. Translating gives CASSVVAENSPLHF.

The chain is built from TRBV2 and TRBJ2-2, with 9 bases aligning to TRBD2. The CDR3 length is 16 residues. Per the germline V gene, CDR1 is SNHLY and CDR2 is FYNNEI. V gave up 7 bases and J gave up 4 bases; unmatched junction bases: 10. CDR3 nucleotides: TGTGCCAGCAATGGGGCTAGCGGGACGTCCACCGGGGAGCTGTTTTTT. It codes for CASNGASGTSTGELFF.

The chain joins TRBV6-6 to TRBJ2-7, with D hard to call. Germline V lookup: CDR1 MNHNY, CDR2 SVGAGI (reference sequence). V was trimmed by 3 bases and J by 3 bases, leaving 12 bases between them. There are 14 residues in the CDR3. The CDR3 region is CASSYTVAGYEQYF. Written as DNA, the CDR3 is TGTGCCAGCAGTTATACGGTGGCAGGCTACGAGCAGTACTTC.

The rearrangement uses TRBV25-1 and TRBJ2-7; possible D gene TRBD2, 6 bases. Germline CDR1 MGHDK, CDR2 SYGVNS. The CDR3 contains 15 residues. The ends were cut back, 5 bases at V and 2 bases at J, with 16 bases in the middle. CDR3 nucleotides: TGTGCCAGCAGTCCGCACGGGAGTAATCCCTACGAGCAGTACTTC. This sequence encodes CASSPHGSNPYEQYF.

This clone turned up a few times. The V gene is TRBV11-2, the J gene TRBJ2-7; D is undetermined. Germline lookup yields CDR1 SGHAT and CDR2 FQNNGV. The CDR3 sequence is 15 residues long. V was shortened by 10 bases and J by 0 bases, with 19 bases between the two germline ends. The CDR3 loop is CAIIKVGVVSYEQYF. The CDR3 DNA follows: TGTGCCATCATAAAAGTCGGTGTCGTCTCCTACGAGCAGTACTTC.

The CDR3 loop reads CASSPPGGADNEQFF. The CDR3 DNA reads TGTGCCAGCAGTCCCCCGGGGGGGGCGGACAATGAGCAGTTCTTC. V gene TRBV6-6 combines with J gene TRBJ2-1; 8 positions agree with TRBD2. CDR3 length equals 15 residues. Germline V gives CDR1 MNHNY, CDR2 SVGAGI (reference sequence). J was trimmed by 5 bases and V by 5 bases; bases with no gene match: 8.

The genes are TRBV19 and TRBJ1-1; a weak D match, TRBD1 (5 bases). Germline V CDR1 and CDR2: LNHDA, SQIVND (reference sequence). With 7 bases removed from V and 8 bases from J, the gap between germline ends came to 17 bases. The CDR3 spans 13 residues. The DNA for the CDR3 is TGTGCCAGTACCGACAGTTTCCGCCGGGAAGCTTTCTTT. This gives the protein CASTDSFRREAFF.

This chain connects TRBV6-1 to TRBJ2-2, with D maybe TRBD2 (7 bases). Trimming cost V 6 bases and J 2 bases, with 13 bases left between them. The CDR3 length is 15 residues. Germline CDR1 reads MNHNS; CDR2 reads SASEGT. The CDR3 protein is CASRQGRGNTGELFF. CDR3 DNA: TGTGCCAGCAGGCAGGGGAGGGGAAACACCGGGGAGCTGTTTTTT.